This entry concerns a single TCR beta chain. This entry is derived from a study of control samples from healthy donors and cancer patients. V lost 5 bases, J lost 8 bases, and 11 bases stayed unmatched. Germline CDR1 LNHDA, CDR2 SQIVND (reference sequence). The CDR3 is made up of 15 amino acids. Sequencing used immunoSEQ multiplex PCR; TCRdb keeps in-frame clones, though not all of them. The table shows 130,000 to 150,000 clones, with more than 90% occurring only once. Sequencing was done on a sample of blood. This rearrangement joins TRBV19 to TRBJ1-4; 7 bases match TRBD1. The TCR sequence derives from a man younger than 45 in good health. The CDR3 is CASSSTTGRGEKLFF. DNA of the CDR3: TGTGCCAGTAGTTCAACGACAGGGAGGGGCGAAAAACTGTTTTTT.